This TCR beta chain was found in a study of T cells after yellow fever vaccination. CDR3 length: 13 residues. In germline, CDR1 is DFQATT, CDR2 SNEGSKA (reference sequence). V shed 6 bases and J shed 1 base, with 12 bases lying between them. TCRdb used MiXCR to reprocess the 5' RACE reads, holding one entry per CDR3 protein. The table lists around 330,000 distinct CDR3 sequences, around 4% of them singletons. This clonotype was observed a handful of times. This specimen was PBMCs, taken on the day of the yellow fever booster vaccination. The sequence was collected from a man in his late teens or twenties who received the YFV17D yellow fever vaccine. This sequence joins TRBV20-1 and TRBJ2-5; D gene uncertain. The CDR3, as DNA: TGCAGTGCGGCGGAGAGGCCCCAAGAGACCCAGTACTTC. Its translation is CSAAERPQETQYF.